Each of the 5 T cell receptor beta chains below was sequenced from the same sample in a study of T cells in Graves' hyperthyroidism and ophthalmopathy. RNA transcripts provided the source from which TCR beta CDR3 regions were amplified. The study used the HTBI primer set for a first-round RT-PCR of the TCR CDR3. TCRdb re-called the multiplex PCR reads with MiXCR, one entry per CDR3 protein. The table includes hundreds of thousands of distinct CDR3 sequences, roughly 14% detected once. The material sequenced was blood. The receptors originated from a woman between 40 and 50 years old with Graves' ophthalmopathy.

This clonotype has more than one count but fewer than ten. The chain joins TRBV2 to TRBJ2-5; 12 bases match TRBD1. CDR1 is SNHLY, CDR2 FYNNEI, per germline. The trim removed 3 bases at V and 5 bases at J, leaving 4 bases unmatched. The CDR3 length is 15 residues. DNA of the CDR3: TGTGCCAGCAGTGAGGGGACAGGGGGCCGGGAGACCCAGTACTTC. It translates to CASSEGTGGRETQYF.

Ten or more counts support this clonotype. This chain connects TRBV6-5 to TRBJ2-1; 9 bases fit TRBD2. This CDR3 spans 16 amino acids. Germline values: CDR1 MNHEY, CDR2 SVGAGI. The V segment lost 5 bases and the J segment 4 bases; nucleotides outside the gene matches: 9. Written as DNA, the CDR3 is TGTGCCAGCAGTCAGATGACGACTAGCGGTTACAATGAGCAGTTCTTC. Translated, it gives CASSQMTTSGYNEQFF.

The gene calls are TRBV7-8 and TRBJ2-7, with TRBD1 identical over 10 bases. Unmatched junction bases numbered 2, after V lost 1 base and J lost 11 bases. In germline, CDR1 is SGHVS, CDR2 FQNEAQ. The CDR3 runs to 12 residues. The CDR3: CASSLDGTGEYF. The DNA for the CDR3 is TGTGCCAGCAGCTTAGACGGGACAGGGGAGTACTTC.

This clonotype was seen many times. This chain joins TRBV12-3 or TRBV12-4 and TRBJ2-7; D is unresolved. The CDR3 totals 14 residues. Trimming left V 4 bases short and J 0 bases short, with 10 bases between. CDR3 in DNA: TGTGCCAGCAGTTCCTCCACAAACTCCTACGAGCAGTACTTC. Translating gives CASSSSTNSYEQYF.

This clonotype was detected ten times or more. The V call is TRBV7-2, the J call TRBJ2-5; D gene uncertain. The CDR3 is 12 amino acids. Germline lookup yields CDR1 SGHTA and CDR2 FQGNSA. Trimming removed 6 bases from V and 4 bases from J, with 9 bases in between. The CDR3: CASSSTRETQYF. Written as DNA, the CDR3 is TGTGCCAGCAGTTCGACCAGAGAGACCCAGTACTTC.